This TCR beta chain was observed in a study of identical twins. Study-wide findings and caveats: Beta clonotypes that were abundant in cord blood contained fewer insertions, a pattern absent from memory repertoires. Out-of-frame alpha sequences common to twins exhibited an excess of low generation probability.

The V end was cut by 4 bases, the J end by 6 bases, with 13 bases between. The CDR3 runs to 14 residues. CDR1 LGHDT and CDR2 YNNKEL come from the germline V gene (reference sequence). TCRdb reprocessed the 5' RACE reads via MiXCR and lists one record per CDR3 protein. The sample lists some 460,000 distinct CDR3 sequences, around 14% occurring once. Points on this clonotype: What it binds is not known.

The sample was also linked to a second study, of yellow fever vaccine responses in identical twins.

The genes are TRBV3-1 and TRBJ2-1; no definite D call. This sequence originates from a woman aged 18-29 years in good health. Material: CD4+ T cells sorted from blood. CDR3 protein: CASSPNTNPNEQFF. The CDR3 DNA sequence: TGTGCCAGCAGCCCCAACACAAATCCCAATGAGCAGTTCTTC.